These T cell receptor beta chains were read from a single sample in a study of T cell responses to AZD1222 COVID-19 vaccine. Sequencing used immunoSEQ multiplex PCR; TCRdb keeps in-frame clones, though not all of them. This table has some 170,000 clones, 90% appearing once. The sample in question was peripheral blood, obtained 28 days after the second dose of the MenACWY control vaccine. The receptors were sampled from an adult who received the MenACWY meningococcal vaccine as a control. CDR3s include the opening cysteine and the closing phenylalanine or tryptophan. The D gene is left open where the match is weak. Only part of the rows carry a size: once, few, many, or a class if the clone is expanded.

j_gene | v_gene | abundance | d_gene | CDR3nt | CDR3aa
TRBJ2-1 | TRBV19 | NA | NA | TGTGCCAGTAGTATAAGACAGGGGAGCGGGAGCTCCTACAATGAGCAGTTCTTC | CASSIRQGSGSSYNEQFF
TRBJ2-4 | TRBV28 | NA | TRBD1 | TGTGCCAGCAGTTTATGGGGACAGGATCTAGCCAAAAACATTCAGTACTTC | CASSLWGQDLAKNIQYF
TRBJ1-4 | TRBV30 | NA | TRBD1 | TGTGCCTCTCAGACAGGGGTGGGCGAAAAACTGTTTTTT | CASQTGVGEKLFF
TRBJ1-6 | TRBV28 | NA | TRBD1 | TGTGCCAGCAGTTTTGGACAGGGGACTTCACCCCTCCACTTT | CASSFGQGTSPLHF
TRBJ2-7 | TRBV28 | NA | TRBD1 | TGTGCCAGCAGCGGGCCGGGGACAGGGGTTAACGAGCAGTACTTC | CASSGPGTGVNEQYF
TRBJ2-7 | TRBV6-2/TRBV6-3 | NA | NA | TGTGCCAGCAGTAGGGGGTCCCGGAACCTTAACGAGCAGTACTTC | CASSRGSRNLNEQYF
TRBJ1-1 | TRBV29-1 | few | NA | TGCAGCGTTAATTTACCCGAGCAGGGAAGGACTGAAGCTTTCTTT | CSVNLPEQGRTEAFF
TRBJ2-7 | TRBV27 | once | NA | TGTGCCAGTTTACAGGGCGGCGAGCAGTACTTC | CASLQGGEQYF
TRBJ2-1 | TRBV19 | NA | TRBD2 | TGTGCCAGTAGTACCCGGGGGACTAACAAGTACAATGAGCAGTTCTTC | CASSTRGTNKYNEQFF
TRBJ1-1 | TRBV11-2 | NA | NA | TGTGCCAGCAGCTTAGAAAGGAGGGGCACTGAAGCTTTCTTT | CASSLERRGTEAFF
TRBJ2-4 | TRBV3-1/TRBV3-2 | NA | NA | TGTGCCAGCAGCCAAGACAGGGTGTCCAAAAACATTCAGTACTTC | CASSQDRVSKNIQYF
TRBJ1-2 | TRBV6-5 | NA | NA | TGTGCCAGCGCTGAATTTGGGGGAAACTATGGCTACACCTTC | CASAEFGGNYGYTF
TRBJ2-3 | TRBV20-1 | NA | NA | TGCAGTGCTAGTAATAGCGAGAGCACAGATACGCAGTATTTT | CSASNSESTDTQYF
TRBJ1-2 | TRBV28 | NA | TRBD1 | TGTGCCAGCAGGAGGGACAGGCAGATTAACTATGGCTACACCTTC | CASRRDRQINYGYTF
TRBJ1-5 | TRBV27 | NA | NA | TGTGCCAGCAGTTTAGAAGGGGGTCCTCATCAGCCCCAGCATTTT | CASSLEGGPHQPQHF
TRBJ2-7 | TRBV5-6 | NA | TRBD1 | TGTGCCAGCAGCTTGGTACCGGGACAGGGTTCCTACGAGCAGTACTTC | CASSLVPGQGSYEQYF
TRBJ1-1 | TRBV19 | once | TRBD1 | TGTGCCAGTAGCCAGACAGGGGGAGGTCGGACTGAAGCTTTCTTT | CASSQTGGGRTEAFF
TRBJ1-1 | TRBV23-1 | NA | NA | TGCGCCAGCAGTCAATCGTCGGGGGCCGACACTGAAGCTTTCTTT | CASSQSSGADTEAFF
TRBJ1-6 | TRBV30 | NA | NA | TGTGCCTGGCTCGGCGGAGGAGGTAATTCACCCCTCCACTTT | CAWLGGGGNSPLHF
TRBJ2-7 | TRBV3-1/TRBV3-2 | once | NA | TGTGCCAGCAGCCCAACGACAGTTCCCGAGCAGTACTTC | CASSPTTVPEQYF
TRBJ2-3 | TRBV27 | NA | NA | TGTGCCAGCAGGGCGGATACGCAGTATTTT | CASRADTQYF
TRBJ2-2 | TRBV7-8 | once | TRBD2 | TGTGCCAGCAGCCCGTGGGCTAGCGGGAGTGCCGAGTATACCGGGGAGCTGTTTTTT | CASSPWASGSAEYTGELFF
TRBJ2-4 | TRBV18 | NA | NA | TGTGCCAGCTCACCACCAGGGGAACTAGCCAAAAACATTCAGTACTTC | CASSPPGELAKNIQYF
TRBJ1-1 | TRBV27 | NA | TRBD1 | TGTGCCAGCAGTGTACCGGGACAGGGGGTTGGGACTGAAGCTTTCTTT | CASSVPGQGVGTEAFF
TRBJ2-5 | TRBV6-2/TRBV6-3 | NA | NA | TGTGCCAGCAGTTCCTGGGACAACCAAGAGACCCAGTACTTC | CASSSWDNQETQYF
TRBJ2-7 | TRBV7-2 | NA | TRBD1 | TGTGCCAGCAGCATGGACAGGGGAGTCTCCTACGAGCAGTACTTC | CASSMDRGVSYEQYF
TRBJ2-3 | TRBV6-5 | NA | TRBD2 | TGTGCCAGCAACCCGACTAGCGGGGTAATAGATACGCAGTATTTT | CASNPTSGVIDTQYF
TRBJ2-1 | TRBV7-2 | NA | TRBD2 | TGTGCCAGCAGCCCACATAGCGGGAGGACTTACAATGAGCAGTTCTTC | CASSPHSGRTYNEQFF
TRBJ2-1 | TRBV28 | once | NA | TGTGCCATCGCAAGGGTAGTTTACAATGAGCAGTTCTTC | CAIARVVYNEQFF
TRBJ2-1 | TRBV2 | NA | TRBD2 | TGTGCCAGCCTTACTAGCGGGAGGATCATCGCCAATGAGCAGTTCTTC | CASLTSGRIIANEQFF
TRBJ1-5 | TRBV2 | NA | NA | TGTGCCAGCAGTGGAACCACAGGGAAGGGAAATCAGCCCCAGCATTTT | CASSGTTGKGNQPQHF
TRBJ1-4 | TRBV7-2 | once | NA | TGTGCCAGCAGCTCGCTAGGGGACGGGGGCCCTAGTGAAAAACTGTTTTTT | CASSSLGDGGPSEKLFF
TRBJ2-2 | TRBV4-2 | NA | TRBD2 | TGTGCCAGCAGCCAAGTTAGGTTAGCGGGAGAGGTGGCCGGGGAGCTGTTTTTT | CASSQVRLAGEVAGELFF
TRBJ1-2 | TRBV5-8 | NA | TRBD1 | TGTGCCAGCAGCTTGAAGACAGGGTGGAATGGCTACACCTTC | CASSLKTGWNGYTF
TRBJ1-5 | TRBV27 | NA | NA | TGTGCCAGCAGTTTGCGGCAGGGGCCCAATCAGCCCCAGCATTTT | CASSLRQGPNQPQHF
TRBJ2-5 | TRBV9 | NA | TRBD1 | TGTGCCAGCGGGACAGGCCAAGAGACCCAGTACTTC | CASGTGQETQYF
TRBJ1-1 | TRBV30 | NA | NA | TGTGCCTGGAGTATAGGGCAGAGCCCTGAAGCTTTCTTT | CAWSIGQSPEAFF
TRBJ1-5 | TRBV2 | NA | NA | TGTGCCAGCAGTTACGTTACCGATCAGCCCCAGCATTTT | CASSYVTDQPQHF
TRBJ2-1 | TRBV10-2 | NA | NA | TGCGCCAGCAGTAAACGCAGGGGCAATGAGCAGTTCTTC | CASSKRRGNEQFF
TRBJ2-5 | TRBV28 | NA | NA | TGTGCCAGCAGACCGGGGGGCGGGGAGACCCAGTACTTC | CASRPGGGETQYF
TRBJ1-1 | TRBV28 | NA | NA | TGTGCCAGCAGTCCCTCCCCCAGGGGTGAAGCTTTCTTT | CASSPSPRGEAFF